What follows is one TCR beta chain and its context. This record belongs to a study of patients and donors after allogeneic stem cell transplantation. One entry per CDR3 protein results from TCRdb running MiXCR on the RT-PCR reads. The sample records a few hundred thousand distinct CDR3 sequences, 13% to 15% being singletons. With V trimmed by 6 bases and J by 3 bases, 3 bases remained unmatched. Germline loops: CDR1 SQVTM, CDR2 ANQGSEA. This CDR3 comprises 12 residues. The chain joins TRBV29-1 to TRBJ2-3; 7 nucleotides line up with TRBD2. The sample was blood, either unsorted or a sorted T cell fraction (not recorded which). This clonotype was obtained from a human donor who was either an allogeneic HSCT recipient or a stem cell or donor lymphocyte infusion donor (not recorded which). It is not recorded whose cells these are; they may come from a transplant donor. The CDR3 region is CSVKLATDTQYF. CDR3 nucleotides: TGCAGCGTCAAACTAGCGACAGATACGCAGTATTTT.